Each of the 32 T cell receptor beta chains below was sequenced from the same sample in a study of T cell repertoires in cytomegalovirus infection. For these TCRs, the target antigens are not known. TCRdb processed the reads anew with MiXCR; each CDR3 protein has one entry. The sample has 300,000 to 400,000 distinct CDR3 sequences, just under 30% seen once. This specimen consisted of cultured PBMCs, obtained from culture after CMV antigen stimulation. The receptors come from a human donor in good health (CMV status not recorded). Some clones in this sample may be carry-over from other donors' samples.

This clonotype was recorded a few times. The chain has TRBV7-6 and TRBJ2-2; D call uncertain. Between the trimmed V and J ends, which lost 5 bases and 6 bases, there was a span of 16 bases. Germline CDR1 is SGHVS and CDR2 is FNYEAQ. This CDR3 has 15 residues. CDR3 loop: CASSPWQPAPGELFF. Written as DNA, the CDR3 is TGTGCCAGCAGCCCTTGGCAACCCGCCCCCGGGGAGCTGTTTTTT.

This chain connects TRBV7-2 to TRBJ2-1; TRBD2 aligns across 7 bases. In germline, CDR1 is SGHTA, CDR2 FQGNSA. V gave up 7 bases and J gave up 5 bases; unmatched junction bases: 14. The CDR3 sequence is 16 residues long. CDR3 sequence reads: CASIGANRGVNNEQFF. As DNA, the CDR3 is TGTGCCAGCATAGGTGCAAATCGGGGGGTTAACAATGAGCAGTTCTTC.

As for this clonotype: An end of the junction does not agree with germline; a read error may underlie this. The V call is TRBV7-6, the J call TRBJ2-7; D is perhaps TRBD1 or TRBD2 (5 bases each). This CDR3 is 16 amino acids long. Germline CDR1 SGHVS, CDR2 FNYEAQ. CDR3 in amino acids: CASSLAYGGSLYEQYF. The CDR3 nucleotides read TGTGCCAGCAGTTTAGCGTATGGGGGTTCACTCTACGAGCAGTACTTC. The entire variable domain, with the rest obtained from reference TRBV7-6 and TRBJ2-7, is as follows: GAGVSQSPRYKVTKRGQDVALRCDPISGHVSLYWYRQALGQGPEFLTYFNYEAQQDKSGLPNDRFSAERPEGSISTLTIQRTEQRDSAMYRCASSLAYGGSLYEQYFGPGTRLTVT.

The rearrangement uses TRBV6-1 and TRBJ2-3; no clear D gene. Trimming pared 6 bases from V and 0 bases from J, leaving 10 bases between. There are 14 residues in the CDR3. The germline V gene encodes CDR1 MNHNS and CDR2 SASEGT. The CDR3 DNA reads TGTGCCAGCAGAGGTGCTCCTAGCACAGATACGCAGTATTTT. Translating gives CASRGAPSTDTQYF.

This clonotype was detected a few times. CDR3 sequence: CASSKPGLGTYEQYF. CDR3 sequence (DNA): TGTGCCAGCAGTAAACCGGGACTGGGGACCTACGAGCAGTACTTC. V usage is TRBV6-5 and J usage is TRBJ2-7; TRBD2 is a possible D gene (6 bases). The CDR3 totals 15 residues. V dropped 5 bases and J dropped 2 bases, with 16 bases sitting between them. The V gene's germline CDR1 is MNHEY and CDR2 SVGAGI.

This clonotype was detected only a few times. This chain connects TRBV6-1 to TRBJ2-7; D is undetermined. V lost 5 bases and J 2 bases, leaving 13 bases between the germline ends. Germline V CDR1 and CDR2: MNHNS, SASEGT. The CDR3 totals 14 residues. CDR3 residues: CASSNSPGPYEQYF. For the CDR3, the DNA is TGTGCCAGCAGTAACAGTCCCGGCCCCTACGAGCAGTACTTC.

The DNA of the CDR3 is TGTGCCAGCAGCTTAGCCCTAGCGGGAACAGAGCAGTTCTTC. This translates into CASSLALAGTEQFF. The chain uses TRBV7-8 and TRBJ2-1, with TRBD2 identical over 9 bases. V gave up 0 bases and J gave up 10 bases; unmatched junction bases: 4. This CDR3 spans 14 amino acids. CDR1 is SGHVS, CDR2 FQNEAQ, per germline. Filled out from reference TRBV7-8 and TRBJ2-1, the complete variable domain reads GAGVSQSPRYKVAKRGQDVALRCDPISGHVSLFWYQQALGQGPEFLTYFQNEAQLDKSGLPSDRFFAERPEGSVSTLKIQRTQQEDSAVYLCASSLALAGTEQFFGPGTRLTVL.

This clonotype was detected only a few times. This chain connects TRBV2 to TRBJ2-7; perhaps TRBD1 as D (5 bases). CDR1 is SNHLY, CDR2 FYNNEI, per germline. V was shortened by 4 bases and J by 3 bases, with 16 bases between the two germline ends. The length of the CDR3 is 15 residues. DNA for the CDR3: TGTGCCAGCAGTGGATGGGAACAGGCTCACTACGAGCAGTACTTC. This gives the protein CASSGWEQAHYEQYF.

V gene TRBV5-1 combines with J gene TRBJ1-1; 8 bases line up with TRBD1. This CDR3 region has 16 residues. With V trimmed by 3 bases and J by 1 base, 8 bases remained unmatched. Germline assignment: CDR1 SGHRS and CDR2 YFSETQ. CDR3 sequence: CASSSTGGFANTEAFF. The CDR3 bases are TGCGCCAGCAGCTCAACAGGGGGATTCGCGAACACTGAAGCTTTCTTT.

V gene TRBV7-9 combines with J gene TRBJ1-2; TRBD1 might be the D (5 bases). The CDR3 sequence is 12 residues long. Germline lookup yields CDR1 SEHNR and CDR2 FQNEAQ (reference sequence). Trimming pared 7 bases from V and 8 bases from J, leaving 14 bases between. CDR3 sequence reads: CASTRGGGGYTF. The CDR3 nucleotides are TGTGCCAGCACCCGCGGGGGGGGAGGCTACACCTTC.

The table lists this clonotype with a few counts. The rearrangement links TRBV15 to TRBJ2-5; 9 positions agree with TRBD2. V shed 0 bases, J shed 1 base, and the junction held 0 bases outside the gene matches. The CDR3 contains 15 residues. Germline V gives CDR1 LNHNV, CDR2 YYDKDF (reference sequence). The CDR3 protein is CATSRERGGQETQYF. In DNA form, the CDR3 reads TGTGCCACCAGCAGAGAGCGGGGGGGCCAAGAGACCCAGTACTTC.

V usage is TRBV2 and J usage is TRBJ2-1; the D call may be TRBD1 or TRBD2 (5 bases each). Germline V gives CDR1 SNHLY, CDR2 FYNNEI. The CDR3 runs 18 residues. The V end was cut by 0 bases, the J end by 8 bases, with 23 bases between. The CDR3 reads CASSEALPRRGPEDEQFF. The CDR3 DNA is TGTGCCAGCAGTGAAGCGCTACCTCGCCGGGGCCCCGAGGATGAGCAGTTCTTC.

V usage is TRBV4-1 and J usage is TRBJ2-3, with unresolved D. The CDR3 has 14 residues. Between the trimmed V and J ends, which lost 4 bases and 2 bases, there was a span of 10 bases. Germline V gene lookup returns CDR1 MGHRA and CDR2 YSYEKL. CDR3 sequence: CASSRMALTDTQYF. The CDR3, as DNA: TGCGCCAGCAGCCGGATGGCCCTCACAGATACGCAGTATTTT.

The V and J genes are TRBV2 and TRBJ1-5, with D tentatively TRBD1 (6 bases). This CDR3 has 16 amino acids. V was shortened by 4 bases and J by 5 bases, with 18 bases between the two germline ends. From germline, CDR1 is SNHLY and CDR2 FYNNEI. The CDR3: CASSASYRVADQPQHF. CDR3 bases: TGTGCCAGCAGTGCCTCTTACAGGGTTGCGGATCAGCCCCAGCATTTT.

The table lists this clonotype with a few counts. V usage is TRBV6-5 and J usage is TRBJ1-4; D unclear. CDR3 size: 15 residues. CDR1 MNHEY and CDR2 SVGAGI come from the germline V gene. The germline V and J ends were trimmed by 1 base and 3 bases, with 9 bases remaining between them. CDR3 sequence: CASSYLLTPNEKLFF. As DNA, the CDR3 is TGTGCCAGCAGTTACTTGCTGACACCTAATGAAAAACTGTTTTTT.

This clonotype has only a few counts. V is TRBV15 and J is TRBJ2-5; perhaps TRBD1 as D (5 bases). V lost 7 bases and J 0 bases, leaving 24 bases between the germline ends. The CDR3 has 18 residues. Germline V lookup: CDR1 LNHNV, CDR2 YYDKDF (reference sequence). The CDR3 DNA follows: TGTGCCACCACCAAATATTACGGAACAGGAGTAGACCAAGAGACCCAGTACTTC. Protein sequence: CATTKYYGTGVDQETQYF.

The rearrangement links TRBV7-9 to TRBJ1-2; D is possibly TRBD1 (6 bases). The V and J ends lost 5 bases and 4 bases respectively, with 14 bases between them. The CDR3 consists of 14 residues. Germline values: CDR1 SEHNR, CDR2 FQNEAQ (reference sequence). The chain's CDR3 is CASSQDSQSYGYTF. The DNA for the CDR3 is TGTGCCAGCAGCCAGGACAGTCAATCCTATGGCTACACCTTC. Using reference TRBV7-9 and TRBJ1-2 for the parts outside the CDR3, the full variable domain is DTGVSQNPRHKITKRGQNVTFRCDPISEHNRLYWYRQTLGQGPEFLTYFQNEAQLEKSRLLSDRFSAERPKGSFSTLEIQRTEQGDSAMYLCASSQDSQSYGYTFGSGTRLTVV.

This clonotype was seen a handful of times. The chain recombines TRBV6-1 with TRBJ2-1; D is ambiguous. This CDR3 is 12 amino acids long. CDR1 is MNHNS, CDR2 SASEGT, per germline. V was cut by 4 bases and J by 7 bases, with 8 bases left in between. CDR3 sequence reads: CASSVRPNEQFF. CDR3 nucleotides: TGTGCCAGCAGTGTTAGACCGAATGAGCAGTTCTTC.

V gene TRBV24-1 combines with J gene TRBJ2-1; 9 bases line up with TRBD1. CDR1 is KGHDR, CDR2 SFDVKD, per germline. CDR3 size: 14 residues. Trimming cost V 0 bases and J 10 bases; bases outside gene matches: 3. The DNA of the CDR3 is TGTGCCACCAGTGATTTGCAAACAGGGGGCGAGCAGTTCTTC. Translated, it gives CATSDLQTGGEQFF.

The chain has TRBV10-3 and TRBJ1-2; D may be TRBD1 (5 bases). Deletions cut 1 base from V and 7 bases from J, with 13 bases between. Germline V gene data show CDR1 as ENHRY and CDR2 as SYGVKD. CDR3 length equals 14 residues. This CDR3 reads CAISEWDASSGYTF. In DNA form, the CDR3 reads TGTGCCATCAGTGAGTGGGACGCTTCCTCTGGCTACACCTTC.

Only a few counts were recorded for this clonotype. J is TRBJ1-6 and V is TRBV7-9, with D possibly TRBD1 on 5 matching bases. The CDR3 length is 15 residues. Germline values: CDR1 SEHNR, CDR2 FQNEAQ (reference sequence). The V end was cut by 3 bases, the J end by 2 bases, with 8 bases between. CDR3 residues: CASSLQGAYNSPLHF. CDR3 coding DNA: TGTGCCAGCAGCTTGCAGGGCGCCTATAATTCACCCCTCCACTTT.

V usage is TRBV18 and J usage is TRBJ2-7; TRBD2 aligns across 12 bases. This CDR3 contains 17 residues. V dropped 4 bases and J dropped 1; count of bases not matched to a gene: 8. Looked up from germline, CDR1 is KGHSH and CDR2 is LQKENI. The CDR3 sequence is CASSRELAGGGSYEQYF. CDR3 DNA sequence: TGTGCCAGCTCACGTGAACTAGCGGGAGGAGGTTCCTACGAGCAGTACTTC. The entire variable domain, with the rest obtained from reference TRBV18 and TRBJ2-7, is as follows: NAGVMQNPRHLVRRRGQEARLRCSPMKGHSHVYWYRQLPEEGLKFMVYLQKENIIDESGMPKERFSAEFPKEGPSILRIQQVVRGDSAAYFCASSRELAGGGSYEQYFGPGTRLTVT.

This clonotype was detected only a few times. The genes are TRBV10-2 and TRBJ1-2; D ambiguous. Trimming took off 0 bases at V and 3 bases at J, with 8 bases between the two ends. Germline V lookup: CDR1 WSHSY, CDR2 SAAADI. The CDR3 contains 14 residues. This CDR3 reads CASSESGAHYGYTF. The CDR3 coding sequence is TGCGCCAGCAGTGAGTCGGGCGCGCACTATGGCTACACCTTC.

The CDR3 DNA reads as TGTGCCACCAGCAGAGGACAGGTATCTGAAAAACTGTTTTTT. It is translated as CATSRGQVSEKLFF. The chain has TRBV15 and TRBJ1-4, with D tentatively TRBD1 (6 bases). Germline loops: CDR1 LNHNV, CDR2 YYDKDF (reference sequence). CDR3 length: 14 residues. Trimming stripped 1 base from V and 7 bases from J, with 10 bases between.

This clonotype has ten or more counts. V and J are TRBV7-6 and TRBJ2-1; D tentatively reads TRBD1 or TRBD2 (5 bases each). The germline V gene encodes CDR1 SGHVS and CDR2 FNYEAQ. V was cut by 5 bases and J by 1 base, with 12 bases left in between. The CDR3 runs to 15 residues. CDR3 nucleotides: TGTGCCAGCAGCCGTTCGGGGCCATCCTACAATGAGCAGTTCTTC. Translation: CASSRSGPSYNEQFF.

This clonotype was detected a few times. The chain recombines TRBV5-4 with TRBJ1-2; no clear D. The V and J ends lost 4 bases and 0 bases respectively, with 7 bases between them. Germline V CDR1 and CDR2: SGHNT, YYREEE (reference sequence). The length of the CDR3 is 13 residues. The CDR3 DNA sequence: TGTGCCAGCAGCCGGGAATCTAACTATGGCTACACCTTC. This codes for CASSRESNYGYTF.

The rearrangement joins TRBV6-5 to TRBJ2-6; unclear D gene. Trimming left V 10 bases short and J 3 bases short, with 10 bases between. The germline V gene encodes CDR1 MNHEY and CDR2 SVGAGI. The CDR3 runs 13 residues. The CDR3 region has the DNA TGTGCCAACCAAATGAGTGGGGCCAACGTCCTGACTTTC. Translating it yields CANQMSGANVLTF.

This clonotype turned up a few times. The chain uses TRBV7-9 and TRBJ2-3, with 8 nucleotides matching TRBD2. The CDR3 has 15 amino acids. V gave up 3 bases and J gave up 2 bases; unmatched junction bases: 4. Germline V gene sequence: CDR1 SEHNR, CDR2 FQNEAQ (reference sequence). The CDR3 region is CASSFTGGPTDTQYF. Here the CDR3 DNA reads TGTGCCAGCAGCTTCACGGGGGGGCCCACAGATACGCAGTATTTT.

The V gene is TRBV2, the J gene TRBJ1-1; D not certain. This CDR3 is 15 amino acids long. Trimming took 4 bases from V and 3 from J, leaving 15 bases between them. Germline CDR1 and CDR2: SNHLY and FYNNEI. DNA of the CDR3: TGTGCCAGCAGTGGAAACATGGGTTTGGACACTGAAGCTTTCTTT. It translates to CASSGNMGLDTEAFF.

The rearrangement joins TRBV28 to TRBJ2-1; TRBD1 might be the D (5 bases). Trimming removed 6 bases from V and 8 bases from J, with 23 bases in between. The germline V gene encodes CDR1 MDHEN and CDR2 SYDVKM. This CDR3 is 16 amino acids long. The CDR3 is CASRSRVRSPLDEQFF. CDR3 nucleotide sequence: TGTGCCAGCAGGTCCAGGGTAAGGTCCCCCTTGGATGAGCAGTTCTTC.

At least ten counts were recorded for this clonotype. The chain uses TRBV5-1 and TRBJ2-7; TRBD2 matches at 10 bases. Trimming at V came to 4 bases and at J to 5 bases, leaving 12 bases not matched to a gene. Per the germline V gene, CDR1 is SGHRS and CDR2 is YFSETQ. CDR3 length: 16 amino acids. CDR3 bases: TGCGCCAGCAGCCCTAAGCCCAGCGGGAGGGGTAACGAGCAGTACTTC. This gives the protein CASSPKPSGRGNEQYF.

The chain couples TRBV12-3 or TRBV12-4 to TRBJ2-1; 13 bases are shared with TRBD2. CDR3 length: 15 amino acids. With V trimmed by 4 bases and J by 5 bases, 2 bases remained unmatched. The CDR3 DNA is TGTGCCAGCAGTTACGGACTAGCGGGAGACAATGAGCAGTTCTTC. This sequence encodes CASSYGLAGDNEQFF.